These 23 T cell receptor beta chains originate from one sample sequenced in a study of blood T cell repertoires in COVID-19 (dated by TCRdb to 2020 to 2021). The library relied on the immunoSEQ multiplex PCR assay. Entries here come from immuneACCESS through TCRdb and include only in-frame sequences with V and J called. Some clones fail to appear in such tables; in the studies checked, an unresolved V gene covers under half of the shortfall, and the cause of the remainder is unknown. This sample comprises some 150,000 clones, 75% to 90% of them detected only once. Together, the top ten hold 0.5% to 0.65% of the sample. Material: peripheral blood. The receptors here all came from a man aged 60-69 years with acute or convalescent COVID-19.

This sequence joins TRBV29-1 and TRBJ1-3; D unresolved. Germline loops: CDR1 SQVTM, CDR2 ANQGSEA. The CDR3 has 11 amino acids. Trimming cost V 4 bases and J 11 bases, with 12 bases left between them. This chain's CDR3 is CSVALGSAIYF. The DNA for the CDR3 is TGCAGCGTTGCTCTAGGGAGCGCCATATATTTT. The full variable domain, its missing parts supplied by reference TRBV29-1 and TRBJ1-3, is SAVISQKPSRDICQRGTSLTIQCQVDSQVTMMFWYRQQPGQSLTLIATANQGSEATYESGFVIDKFPISRPNLTFSTLTVSNMSPEDSSIYLCSVALGSAIYFGEGSWLTVV.

The chain is built from TRBV6-5 and TRBJ1-2; 7 nucleotides align to TRBD1. Germline loops: CDR1 MNHEY, CDR2 SVGAGI. The CDR3 has 12 residues. V was clipped by 5 bases and J by 6 bases; unmatched bases: 3. CDR3 in amino acids: CASSQTGHGYTF. The DNA of the CDR3 is TGTGCCAGCAGTCAGACAGGGCATGGCTACACCTTC.

This clone has just one count. V usage is TRBV7-2 and J usage is TRBJ1-1, with D unclear. The CDR3 is 15 residues long. The V gene lost 5 bases and the J gene lost 0 bases, with 13 bases spanning the gap. Per germline, CDR1 SGHTA and CDR2 FQGNSA. CDR3 DNA sequence: TGTGCCAGCAGCCGGGATTTCGGGGTGAACACTGAAGCTTTCTTT. Translation gives CASSRDFGVNTEAFF.

V usage is TRBV1 and J usage is TRBJ2-5; TRBD1 is the table's D call, not checked against the DNA. TRBV1 corresponds to a pseudogene. There are 17 residues in the CDR3. The CDR3 spells CTSSRYRGQGPQETQYF. In DNA, the CDR3 is TGCACCAGCAGCCGGTATAGGGGACAGGGCCCGCAAGAGACCCAGTACTTC.

This clone turned up a few times. The chain recombines TRBV29-1 with TRBJ1-4, with D possibly TRBD1 on 5 matching bases. Deletions cut 6 bases from V and 0 bases from J, with 11 bases between. There are 14 residues in the CDR3. Germline CDR1 SQVTM, CDR2 ANQGSEA. CDR3: CSVATGATNEKLFF. CDR3 DNA: TGCAGCGTAGCCACAGGTGCAACTAATGAAAAACTGTTTTTT.

The V call is TRBV5-1, the J call TRBJ2-3; the match to TRBD2 covers 7 bases. The CDR3 length is 14 residues. V lost 3 bases, J lost 2 bases, and 3 bases stayed unmatched. Germline V gene data show CDR1 as SGHRS and CDR2 as YFSETQ. CDR3 amino acids: CASSWGDYTDTQYF. In nucleotides, the CDR3 is TGCGCCAGCAGCTGGGGGGACTACACAGATACGCAGTATTTT.

The CDR3 bases are TGTGCCAGCAGCTTGGCGGGAGGGCTCACAGATACGCAGTATTTT. This gives the protein CASSLAGGLTDTQYF. V is TRBV11-2 and J is TRBJ2-3, with 9 bases that match TRBD2. Germline trimming cut 3 bases from V and 2 bases from J; bases unmatched to any gene: 3. This CDR3 comprises 15 residues. Looked up from germline, CDR1 is SGHAT and CDR2 is FQNNGV.

The chain joins TRBV11-3 to TRBJ2-2; 11 nucleotides line up with TRBD2. Germline trimming cut 1 base from V and 4 bases from J; bases unmatched to any gene: 11. Germline lookup yields CDR1 SGHNT and CDR2 YENEEA. The CDR3 spans 19 residues. The CDR3, as DNA: TGTGCCAGCAGCTTAGGTCTAGCGGGAGGCGTATTGATCACCGGGGAGCTGTTTTTT. Translation: CASSLGLAGGVLITGELFF.

V is TRBV6-2 or TRBV6-3 and J is TRBJ2-2, with D possibly matching TRBD1 (6 bases). CDR3 size: 17 residues. V was shortened by 2 bases and J by 3 bases, with 16 bases between the two germline ends. Germline-derived CDR1 and CDR2 are MNHEY and SVGEGT. CDR3 nucleotide sequence: TGTGCCAGCAGTTACGACCTACAGGGCTTGGACACCGGGGAGCTGTTTTTT. Encoded protein: CASSYDLQGLDTGELFF.

This chain joins TRBV19 and TRBJ1-4; D possibly corresponds to TRBD1 (6 bases). This CDR3 has 14 residues. Trimming removed 6 bases at V and 0 bases at J, with 8 bases between. In germline, CDR1 is LNHDA, CDR2 SQIVND (reference sequence). The CDR3 coding sequence is TGTGCCAGTAGCCCAGGGGCAACTAATGAAAAACTGTTTTTT. Encoded protein: CASSPGATNEKLFF.

This clone was detected a few times. The chain couples TRBV6-5 to TRBJ1-6; possibly TRBD1 for D (5 bases). This CDR3 contains 15 residues. Trimming took off 2 bases at V and 2 bases at J, with 7 bases between the two ends. Germline-derived CDR1 and CDR2 are MNHEY and SVGAGI. The DNA of the CDR3 is TGTGCCAGCAGTTACCGACAGCCCTATAATTCACCCCTCCACTTT. It codes for CASSYRQPYNSPLHF.

The genes are TRBV5-6 and TRBJ2-6; D remains ambiguous. The germline V gene encodes CDR1 SGHDT and CDR2 YYEEEE. Trimming pared 4 bases from V and 0 bases from J, leaving 14 bases between. The CDR3 has 17 residues. CDR3 loop: CASSLIVRSSGANVLTF. Written as DNA, the CDR3 is TGTGCCAGCAGCCTGATAGTGCGAAGCTCTGGGGCCAACGTCCTGACTTTC.

The chain couples TRBV5-7 to TRBJ2-5; D remains ambiguous. TRBV5-7 is an ORF, with its function uncertain. V was clipped by 4 bases and J by 1 base, with 20 bases between them. CDR3 length: 17 amino acids. As DNA, the CDR3 is TGTGCCAGCAGCAAACCCGTCCCGCTCAGTCGCCAAGAGACCCAGTACTTC. Its protein product is CASSKPVPLSRQETQYF.

V usage is TRBV5-6 and J usage is TRBJ2-5, with D possibly TRBD2 on 5 matching bases. Germline V gene data show CDR1 as SGHDT and CDR2 as YYEEEE. Trimming shortened V by 0 bases and J by 2 bases, and 14 bases separated the two germline ends. The length of the CDR3 is 16 residues. The CDR3 spells CASSLGGKGGQETQYF. CDR3 DNA: TGTGCCAGCAGCTTGGGAGGGAAAGGAGGACAAGAGACCCAGTACTTC. Full variable domain (missing parts from reference TRBV5-6 and TRBJ2-5): DAGVTQSPTHLIKTRGQQVTLRCSPKSGHDTVSWYQQALGQGPQFIFQYYEEEERQRGNFPDRFSGHQFPNYSSELNVNALLLGDSALYLCASSLGGKGGQETQYFGPGTRLLVL.

This chain uses TRBV7-8 with TRBJ2-7; 9 nucleotides align to TRBD1. The CDR3 runs 15 residues. The trim removed 3 bases at V and 3 bases at J, leaving 6 bases unmatched. The V gene's germline CDR1 is SGHVS and CDR2 FQNEAQ. In DNA form, the CDR3 reads TGTGCCAGCAGCTTGAGGCGGACAGGGGTCTACGAGCAGTACTTC. Amino acid sequence: CASSLRRTGVYEQYF.

The chain is built from TRBV27 and TRBJ2-5, with D perhaps TRBD2 (5 bases). Germline V gene lookup returns CDR1 MNHEY and CDR2 SMNVEV (reference sequence). The CDR3 loop spans 14 amino acids. V was shortened by 6 bases and J by 5 bases, with 16 bases between the two germline ends. The CDR3 DNA follows: TGTGCCAGCAGCGAGGGAAATCGCCCGGAGACCCAGTACTTC. This translates into CASSEGNRPETQYF.

About this clone: The junction does not match germline at one end; this may be a read error. This sample includes further DNA sequences coding for the same CDR3. The chain employs TRBV5-8 and TRBJ2-7, with TRBD1 identical over 8 bases. Germline V gene sequence: CDR1 SGHTS, CDR2 YDEGEE. The CDR3 has 15 amino acids. The CDR3 loop is CASSLRGTGVYEQYF. CDR3 sequence (DNA): TGTGCCAGCAGCTTGCGGGGGACAGGCGTCTACGAGCAATACTTC.

The rearrangement uses TRBV6-2 or TRBV6-3 and TRBJ1-5, with 11 bases matching TRBD1. CDR1 and CDR2 from the germline V gene are MNHEY and SVGEGT. V gave up 5 bases and J gave up 4 bases; unmatched junction bases: 1. The CDR3 has 14 amino acids. CDR3 sequence (DNA): TGTGCCAGCAGTGGGACAGGGGGTAATCAGCCCCAGCATTTT. It is translated as CASSGTGGNQPQHF.

As concerns this clone: The junction departs from the called germline gene at one end, perhaps through a read error. The V call is TRBV9, the J call TRBJ2-2, with D perhaps TRBD2 (7 bases). This CDR3 comprises 16 residues. The V gene's germline CDR1 is SGDLS and CDR2 YYNGEE. This CDR3 is CARSLAGGGGTGELFF. CDR3 nucleotides: TGTGCCCGCAGCTTAGCGGGCGGGGGCGGTACCGGGGAGCTGTTTTTT.

The chain couples TRBV7-8 to TRBJ2-7, with D possibly being TRBD1 (6 bases). Trimming took off 3 bases at V and 2 bases at J, with 17 bases between the two ends. The germline CDR1 and CDR2 sequences are SGHVS and FQNEAQ. CDR3 size: 16 residues. CDR3 amino acids: CASSLYGTPTTYEQYF. The DNA for the CDR3 is TGTGCCAGCAGCTTGTATGGGACACCAACAACCTACGAGCAGTACTTC.

The chain employs TRBV6-5 and TRBJ2-3; D is ambiguous. The CDR3 spans 12 residues. Trimming cost V 5 bases and J 8 bases, with 11 bases left between them. Germline CDR1 reads MNHEY; CDR2 reads SVGAGI. As DNA, the CDR3 is TGTGCCAGCAGTCCCCAGACGGGTACGCAGTATTTT. Encoded protein: CASSPQTGTQYF.

The chain is built from TRBV9 and TRBJ2-1, with 10 bases identical to TRBD2. The CDR3 is 14 amino acids. J gave up 7 bases and V 4 bases, and 5 bases lay outside the gene matches. Germline CDR1 is SGDLS and CDR2 is YYNGEE. The CDR3 region is CASSPAGGQNEQFF. The CDR3 nucleotides read TGTGCCAGCAGCCCAGCGGGGGGGCAGAATGAGCAGTTCTTC.

The V gene is TRBV5-8, the J gene TRBJ2-1; perhaps TRBD1 as D (5 bases). Germline-derived CDR1 and CDR2 are SGHTS and YDEGEE. The CDR3 has 16 amino acids. V lost 2 bases, J lost 4 bases, and 16 bases lay in between. CDR3 DNA: TGTGCCAGCAGCTTCTCGGTGACAGTGGGATACAATGAGCAGTTCTTC. Translation gives CASSFSVTVGYNEQFF.